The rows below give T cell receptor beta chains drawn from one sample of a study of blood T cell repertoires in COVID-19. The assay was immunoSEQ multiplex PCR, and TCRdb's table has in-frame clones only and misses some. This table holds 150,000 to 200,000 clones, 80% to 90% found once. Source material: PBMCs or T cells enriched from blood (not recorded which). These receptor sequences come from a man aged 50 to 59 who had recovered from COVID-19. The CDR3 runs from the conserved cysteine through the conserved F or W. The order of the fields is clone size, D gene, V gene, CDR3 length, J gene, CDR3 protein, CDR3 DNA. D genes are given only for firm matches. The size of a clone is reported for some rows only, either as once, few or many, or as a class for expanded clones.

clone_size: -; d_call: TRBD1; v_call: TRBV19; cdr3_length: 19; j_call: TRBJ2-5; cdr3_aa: CASSPAGTGYIRGQETQYF; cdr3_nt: TGTGCCAGTAGTCCGGCCGGGACAGGGTATATCCGAGGGCAAGAGACCCAGTACTTC
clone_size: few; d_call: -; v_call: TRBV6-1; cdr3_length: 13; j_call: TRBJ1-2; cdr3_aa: CASSDNSRHGYTF; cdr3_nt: TGTGCCAGCAGTGATAACTCCAGGCATGGCTACACCTTC
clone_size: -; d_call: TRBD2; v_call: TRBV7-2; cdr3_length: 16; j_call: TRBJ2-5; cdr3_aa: CASSSGLAKSQETQYF; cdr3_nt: TGTGCCAGCAGCTCCGGACTAGCGAAATCCCAAGAGACCCAGTACTTC
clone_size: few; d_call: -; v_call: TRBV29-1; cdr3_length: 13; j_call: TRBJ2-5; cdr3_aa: CSVVGLVLETQYF; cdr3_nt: TGCAGCGTTGTAGGCCTAGTTCTCGAGACCCAGTACTTC
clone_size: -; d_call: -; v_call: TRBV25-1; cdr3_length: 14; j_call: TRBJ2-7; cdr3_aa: CASSGGTRAYEQYF; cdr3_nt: TGTGCCAGCAGTGGCGGGACCCGAGCCTACGAGCAGTACTTC
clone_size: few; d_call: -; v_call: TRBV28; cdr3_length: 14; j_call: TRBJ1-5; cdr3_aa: CASSSGGTNQPQHF; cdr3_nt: TGTGCCAGCAGCAGCGGGGGGACTAATCAGCCCCAGCATTTT
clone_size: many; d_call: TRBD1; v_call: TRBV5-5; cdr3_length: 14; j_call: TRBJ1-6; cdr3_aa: CASSSDRGNSPLHF; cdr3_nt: TGTGCCAGCAGTTCAGACAGGGGTAATTCACCCCTCCACTTT
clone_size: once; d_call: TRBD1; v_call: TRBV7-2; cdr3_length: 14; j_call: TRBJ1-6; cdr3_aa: CASSLQQGNSPLHF; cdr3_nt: TGTGCCAGCAGCTTACAACAGGGGAATTCACCCCTCCACTTT
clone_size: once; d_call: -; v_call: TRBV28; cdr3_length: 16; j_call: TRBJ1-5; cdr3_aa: CASSSPGGGSNQPQHF; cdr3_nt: TGTGCCAGCAGTTCCCCGGGAGGGGGTAGCAATCAGCCCCAGCATTTT
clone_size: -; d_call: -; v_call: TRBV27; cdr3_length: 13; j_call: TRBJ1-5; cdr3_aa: CASSLRRDQPQHF; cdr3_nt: TGTGCCAGCAGTTTACGGAGGGATCAGCCCCAGCATTTT
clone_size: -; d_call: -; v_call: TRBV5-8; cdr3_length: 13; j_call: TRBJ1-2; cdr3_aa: CASNQGFNYGYTF; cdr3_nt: TGTGCCAGCAATCAGGGGTTTAACTATGGCTACACCTTC
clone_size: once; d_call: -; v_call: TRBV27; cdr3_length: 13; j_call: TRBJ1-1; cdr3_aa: CASRFSGVPEAFF; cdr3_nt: TGTGCCAGCAGATTCTCAGGGGTCCCTGAAGCTTTCTTT